Presented here are 12 T cell receptor beta chains from one specimen sequenced in a study of tumor-infiltrating lymphocytes in primary liver carcinoma. TCR beta cDNA was made from around 520 ng total RNA with a constant-region primer. Modified slightly, ARM-PCR produced TCR beta libraries over three nested multiplex PCR rounds. Use of TRBV1-TRBV30 forward primers with a C-beta reverse primer characterized the first two PCR rounds, which lasted about 10 cycles each. TCRdb called the multiplex PCR reads again in MiXCR, with one record for every CDR3 protein. The sample has roughly 91,000 distinct CDR3 sequences; 55% to 75% are singletons. The approximately 17-32 mg bulk tissue piece was not sorted before simultaneous RNA and DNA extraction. The sample consisted of liver tumor tissue from sampling region 5. Subset given: tumor region T5, tumor centre. The receptor set was obtained from a woman between 55 and 75 years old with primary liver carcinoma and hepatitis B virus infection.

This clonotype was counted between two and nine times. Here the CDR3 reads CSASNRGTGGNEQYF. CDR3 nucleotide sequence: TGCAGTGCTAGTAATCGCGGGACAGGGGGCAACGAGCAGTACTTC. This chain joins TRBV20-1 and TRBJ2-7, with TRBD1 matching 12 bases. V trimming: 3 bases; J trimming: 5 bases; junction bases outside the gene matches: 8. This CDR3 contains 15 residues. Looked up from germline, CDR1 is DFQATT and CDR2 is SNEGSKA (reference sequence).

This clonotype was seen only once. J is TRBJ2-7 and V is TRBV10-3; 8 bases fit TRBD2. V was pared by 1 base and J by 2 bases, with 1 base of the junction left unmatched. The CDR3 length is 14 residues. Germline loops: CDR1 ENHRY, CDR2 SYGVKD. The CDR3 DNA reads TGTGCCATCAGTGAGTGGACTAGCCCCTACGAGCAGTACTTC. It specifies CAISEWTSPYEQYF.

On this clonotype itself: This may be a read error: a much more frequent sequence differs by one nucleotide. The CDR3 DNA reads TGTGCCAGCAGTGAGAAGGGGGTCAACCACGAGCAGTACTTC. This sequence encodes CASSEKGVNHEQYF. V is TRBV7-8 and J is TRBJ2-7; TRBD1 is a possible D gene (6 bases). The CDR3 contains 14 residues. V was trimmed by 6 bases and J by 5 bases, leaving 17 bases between them. Germline values: CDR1 SGHVS, CDR2 FQNEAQ.

On this clonotype itself: A junction boundary mismatches the germline segment, possibly from a read error. J is TRBJ2-3 and V is TRBV4-1, with TRBD1 as a possible D gene (7 bases). The CDR3 contains 16 residues. Germline CDR1 MGHRA, CDR2 YSYEKL. This CDR3 reads CASSQERWGDRDMQYF. In DNA form, the CDR3 reads TGCGCCAGCAGCCAAGAGAGGTGGGGGGACAGAGATATGCAGTATTTT.

As regards this clonotype: A read error may account for a junction end that differs from germline. This rearrangement joins TRBV11-2 to TRBJ2-2; possibly TRBD2 for D (5 bases). Germline values: CDR1 SGHAT, CDR2 FQNNGV. The CDR3 consists of 13 residues. The CDR3: CASSRERAGELYF. The CDR3 nucleotides are TGTGCCAGCAGCCGAGAGAGGGCCGGGGAGCTATATTTT.

In the case of this clonotype: A read error may be the cause here, since a much bigger clone is one base away. This chain joins TRBV5-1 and TRBJ1-2; unclear D gene. The germline V and J ends were trimmed by 4 bases and 8 bases, with 12 bases remaining between them. CDR1 is SGHRS, CDR2 YFSETQ, per germline. The CDR3 spans 12 residues. For the CDR3, the DNA is TGCGCCAGCAGCGTGGAGGTGGGCGGCTACACCTTC. Its protein product is CASSVEVGGYTF.

Comment on this clonotype: The junction departs from germline at one end; a sequencing error may be responsible. This sequence joins TRBV29-1 and TRBJ2-1; 11 positions agree with TRBD2. Germline CDR1 and CDR2: SQVTM and ANQGSEA. The CDR3 consists of 16 residues. The CDR3 here is CSVAKRGTSGSNEQLF. DNA for the CDR3: TGCAGCGTTGCGAAGAGGGGTACTAGCGGGAGCAATGAGCAGCTCTTC.

For this clonotype: This clone may be a read error of a much larger clone one base away. The genes are TRBV7-8 and TRBJ2-3; D gene ambiguous. The CDR3 loop spans 14 amino acids. Germline V gene sequence: CDR1 SGHVS, CDR2 FQNEAQ. CDR3 DNA sequence: TGTCCCAGCAGCCCCCAGGAGAGCACAGATACGCAGTATTTT. It encodes CPSSPQESTDTQYF.

Points on this clonotype: A junction end diverges from the germline sequence, so it may reflect a read error. The gene calls are TRBV6-1 and TRBJ2-3, with a possible D match to TRBD1 (5 bases). The CDR3 has 15 amino acids. CDR1 and CDR2 from the germline V gene are MNHNS and SASEGT. CDR3: CASRQDRTGTYTQYF. DNA for the CDR3: TGTGCCAGTAGACAAGACAGAACAGGCACATATACGCAGTATTTT.

This clonotype has more than one count but fewer than ten. A much larger clone is a single base away; this may be a read error. V is TRBV12-3 or TRBV12-4 and J is TRBJ1-1; no reliable D call. This CDR3 spans 12 amino acids. V was pared by 8 bases and J by 2 bases, with 9 bases between. The CDR3 here is CASGNPNTEAFF. The CDR3 coding sequence is TGTGCCAGCGGCAATCCTAACACTGAAGCTTTCTTT.

For this clonotype: A much larger clone differs by one base, so this may be a read error. The V call is TRBV28, the J call TRBJ1-5; D unclear. Germline CDR1 is MDHEN and CDR2 is SYDVKM. Deletions cut 6 bases from V and 5 bases from J, with 14 bases between. CDR3 length: 14 residues. Here the CDR3 reads CASSTASGYQPQHF. CDR3 sequence (DNA): TGTGCCAGCAGCACCGCTTCGGGGTATCAGCCCCAGCATTTT.

This clonotype was seen ten or more times. The J gene is TRBJ2-4, the V gene TRBV13; no definite D call. Trimming took 2 bases from V and 1 from J, leaving 9 bases between them. CDR1 and CDR2 (germline): PRHDT, FYEKMQ (reference sequence). The CDR3 has 15 amino acids. The DNA for the CDR3 is TGTGCCAGCAGCTTACGATTGGGGGCCAAAAACATTCAGTACTTC. Translation gives CASSLRLGAKNIQYF.